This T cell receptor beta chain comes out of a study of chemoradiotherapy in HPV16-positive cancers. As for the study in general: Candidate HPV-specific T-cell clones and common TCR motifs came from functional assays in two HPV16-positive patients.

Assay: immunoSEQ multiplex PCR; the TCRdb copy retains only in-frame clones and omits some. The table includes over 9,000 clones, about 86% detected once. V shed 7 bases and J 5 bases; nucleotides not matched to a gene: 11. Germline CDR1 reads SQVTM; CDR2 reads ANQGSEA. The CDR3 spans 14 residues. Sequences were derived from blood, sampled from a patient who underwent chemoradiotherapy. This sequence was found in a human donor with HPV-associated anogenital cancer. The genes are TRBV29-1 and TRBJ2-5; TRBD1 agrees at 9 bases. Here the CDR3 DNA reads TGCAGCGCCGGGACAGGGCTTGGTTCGGAGACCCAGTACTTC. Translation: CSAGTGLGSETQYF.